The T cell receptor (beta chain) under discussion was sequenced for a study of identical twins. A remark on this clonotype: Antigen unknown.

One entry per CDR3 protein, called by TCRdb with MiXCR from the 5' RACE reads. The sample lists 1.5 million to 2 million distinct CDR3 sequences; less than 40% were seen once. Study results and limitations: Possibly, invariant MAIT and iNKT cells partly confounded zero-insertion analyses. Insertion counts were lower in abundant cord blood beta clonotypes, a trend that memory repertoires did not show.

All donors were healthy, and all were Caucasian. Germline trimming cut 3 bases from V and 3 bases from J; bases unmatched to any gene: 11. The CDR3 covers 16 residues. Per the germline V gene, CDR1 is SGHRS and CDR2 is YFSETQ. The V gene is TRBV5-1, the J gene TRBJ2-7; 8 nucleotides align to TRBD2. The sample comprised cord blood. The TCR comes from a newborn girl in good health. In DNA form, the CDR3 reads TGCGCCAGCAGCTCGGGTCAAGCGGGAGTAATCTACGAGCAGTACTTC. Its protein is CASSSGQAGVIYEQYF.